Below, 24 T cell receptor beta chains from the same sample are listed, as sequenced in a study of CD8 T cells in ankylosing spondylitis. TCRdb reanalysed the 5' RACE reads using MiXCR and keeps one entry per CDR3 protein. The sample consists of hundreds of thousands of distinct CDR3 sequences, roughly 26% of them appearing once. The specimen was blood, either unsorted or a sorted T cell fraction (not recorded which). These receptors were obtained from a male donor with ankylosing spondylitis or in good health (not recorded which).

This chain uses TRBV6-5 with TRBJ1-2; D perhaps matches TRBD1 (5 bases). The germline V and J ends were trimmed by 2 bases and 1 base, with 14 bases remaining between them. The length of the CDR3 is 16 residues. Germline values: CDR1 MNHEY, CDR2 SVGAGI. Written as DNA, the CDR3 is TGTGCCAGCAGTTACGGGCGACAGCAGTATAACTATGGCTACACCTTC. Translation: CASSYGRQQYNYGYTF.

This rearrangement joins TRBV6-5 to TRBJ1-1, with 8 positions matching TRBD1. The J segment lost 5 bases and the V segment lost 4 bases, leaving 9 bases of the junction unmatched. The CDR3 runs to 15 residues. CDR1 is MNHEY, CDR2 SVGAGI, per germline. The CDR3 region has the DNA TGTGCCAGCAGTTCCAAGGACAGGGTTCGAACTGAAGCTTTCTTT. Protein: CASSSKDRVRTEAFF.

This clonotype was detected only once. The chain carries TRBV12-3 or TRBV12-4 and TRBJ1-1; no firm D call. The CDR3 length is 12 residues. V lost 5 bases, J lost 10 bases, and 14 bases lay in between. This CDR3 reads CASSPDMSGAFF. CDR3 nucleotides: TGTGCCAGCAGTCCCGACATGAGTGGAGCTTTCTTT.

The J gene is TRBJ2-1, the V gene TRBV5-5; the match to TRBD2 covers 7 bases. The CDR3 loop spans 17 amino acids. The J segment lost 0 bases and the V segment lost 3 bases, leaving 9 bases of the junction unmatched. CDR1 is SGHKS and CDR2 is YYEKEE in the germline V gene (reference sequence). CDR3 sequence reads: CASSWNPSGDSYNEQFF. CDR3 sequence (DNA): TGTGCCAGCAGCTGGAACCCTAGCGGAGACTCCTACAATGAGCAGTTCTTC. The variable domain in full, with the rest retrieved from reference TRBV5-5 and TRBJ2-1, is DAGVTQSPTHLIKTRGQQVTLRCSPISGHKSVSWYQQVLGQGPQFIFQYYEKEERGRGNFPDRFSARQFPNYSSELNVNALLLGDSALYLCASSWNPSGDSYNEQFFGPGTRLTVL.

J is TRBJ2-6 and V is TRBV20-1; D gene uncertain. Per germline, CDR1 DFQATT and CDR2 SNEGSKA (reference sequence). This CDR3 has 13 amino acids. V lost 7 bases, J lost 0 bases, and 7 bases lay in between. CDR3 in DNA: TGCAGTGTCATCAGCTCTGGGGCCAACGTCCTGACTTTC. Its protein product is CSVISSGANVLTF.

This clonotype was picked up many times. V gene TRBV6-2 or TRBV6-3 combines with J gene TRBJ2-5; the D is unclear. The CDR3 loop spans 11 amino acids. Deletions cut 7 bases from V and 4 bases from J, with 7 bases between. In germline, CDR1 is MNHEY, CDR2 SVGEGT. The CDR3, as DNA: TGTGCCAGCACGAGTGGAGAGACCCAGTACTTC. Protein sequence: CASTSGETQYF.

This clonotype appeared a few times. This chain uses TRBV7-2 with TRBJ2-7; D perhaps matches TRBD2 (6 bases). V shed 5 bases and J shed 2 bases, with 13 bases lying between them. This CDR3 spans 14 amino acids. CDR1 and CDR2 from the germline V gene are SGHTA and FQGNSA. The CDR3 DNA follows: TGTGCCAGCAGCCGGGAGCCGGGCCCCTACGAGCAGTACTTC. It specifies CASSREPGPYEQYF.

The chain recombines TRBV6-2 or TRBV6-3 with TRBJ1-5; weak D call: TRBD1 (6 bases). The germline V gene has CDR1 MNHEY and CDR2 SVGEGT. The CDR3 totals 15 residues. Trimming took off 6 bases at V and 4 bases at J, with 16 bases between the two ends. The CDR3 here is CASRKTGQPNQPQHF. The DNA for the CDR3 is TGTGCCAGCAGGAAGACAGGCCAGCCAAATCAGCCCCAGCATTTT.

J is TRBJ2-1 and V is TRBV24-1; TRBD2 aligns across 9 bases. The CDR3 spans 19 residues. Germline V lookup: CDR1 KGHDR, CDR2 SFDVKD. V gave up 7 bases and J gave up 8 bases; unmatched junction bases: 23. This chain's CDR3 is CATSRGGVGAGGVRDEQFF. In DNA, the CDR3 is TGTGCCACCAGCCGTGGAGGGGTTGGAGCGGGAGGCGTAAGGGATGAGCAGTTCTTC.

This clonotype occurred once. V is TRBV6-1 and J is TRBJ1-1; TRBD1 agrees at 10 bases. Germline-derived CDR1 and CDR2 are MNHNS and SASEGT. With V trimmed by 8 bases and J by 3 bases, 6 bases remained unmatched. The CDR3 runs to 14 residues. CDR3 sequence: CASHRGQGDTEAFF. CDR3 DNA sequence: TGTGCCAGCCACCGAGGACAGGGGGACACTGAAGCTTTCTTT.

This clonotype has a count of ten or more. This rearrangement joins TRBV20-1 to TRBJ1-1; D is possibly TRBD1 (5 bases). From germline, CDR1 is DFQATT and CDR2 SNEGSKA (reference sequence). The CDR3 covers 14 residues. Trimming took 0 bases from V and 2 from J, leaving 10 bases between them. Here the CDR3 DNA reads TGCAGTGCTAGAGATTACACAGGAAACACTGAAGCTTTCTTT. This encodes CSARDYTGNTEAFF.

The sample holds many counts of this clonotype. This CDR3 is CASSDPRDLETQYF. The CDR3, as DNA: TGCGCCAGCAGCGACCCCCGGGACTTGGAGACCCAGTACTTC. V and J are TRBV5-1 and TRBJ2-5; a weak D match, TRBD2 (6 bases). This CDR3 is 14 amino acids long. Trimming took off 4 bases at V and 5 bases at J, with 15 bases between the two ends. Germline CDR1 is SGHRS and CDR2 is YFSETQ.

The chain couples TRBV6-1 to TRBJ2-6; 9 bases match TRBD1. CDR1 MNHNS and CDR2 SASEGT come from the germline V gene. The CDR3 covers 18 residues. With V trimmed by 5 bases and J by 4 bases, 12 bases remained unmatched. As DNA, the CDR3 is TGTGCCAGCAGTCCCCGTCCCGGGACAGGGTCCGGGGCCAACGTCCTGACTTTC. It specifies CASSPRPGTGSGANVLTF.

This clonotype came up many times. The genes are TRBV12-3 or TRBV12-4 and TRBJ2-3; TRBD2 matches 8 bases. Trimming cost V 2 bases and J 4 bases; bases outside gene matches: 26. The CDR3 runs 22 residues. The CDR3 nucleotides read TGTGCCAGCAGTTTAAAAGGGGTCGGGGGGGTTGGTCAGGGGCGTAACCCAGATACGCAGTATTTT. Its protein product is CASSLKGVGGVGQGRNPDTQYF.

This clonotype came up a few times. This chain connects TRBV6-1 to TRBJ1-2, with no clear D. V was pared by 5 bases and J by 3 bases, with 19 bases between. Germline V gene data show CDR1 as MNHNS and CDR2 as SASEGT. The CDR3 is made up of 16 amino acids. The CDR3 DNA reads TGTGCCAGCAGTCCTGATGCGCCGAGCTTGGACTATGGCTACACCTTC. Translating gives CASSPDAPSLDYGYTF.

The rearrangement uses TRBV30 and TRBJ2-7; 8 bases are shared with TRBD1. This CDR3 is 14 amino acids long. The germline gives CDR1 GTSNPN, CDR2 SVGIG (reference sequence). V shed 5 bases and J 1 base; nucleotides not matched to a gene: 7. DNA of the CDR3: TGTGCCTGGGACAGGGGTTGGATTTCCTACGAGCAGTACTTC. Translated, it gives CAWDRGWISYEQYF.

This clonotype has at least ten counts. The chain has TRBV18 and TRBJ2-7; D gene uncertain. The CDR3 spans 13 residues. CDR1 and CDR2 from the germline V gene are KGHSH and LQKENI. Between the trimmed V and J ends, which lost 3 bases and 7 bases, there was a span of 13 bases. This CDR3 is CASSPEVSLEQYF. CDR3 in DNA: TGTGCCAGCTCACCCGAGGTATCCCTTGAGCAGTACTTC.

The J gene is TRBJ2-7, the V gene TRBV6-1; the match to TRBD2 covers 12 bases. CDR1 and CDR2 (germline): MNHNS, SASEGT. V was clipped by 6 bases and J by 3 bases; unmatched bases: 3. CDR3 size: 14 residues. The CDR3 protein is CASRRLAGDYEQYF. The CDR3 DNA is TGTGCCAGCAGAAGACTAGCGGGAGACTACGAGCAGTACTTC.

The sample holds one count of this clonotype. The chain links TRBV7-6 to TRBJ1-2; D is unclear. The CDR3 sequence is 14 residues long. V was clipped by 7 bases and J by 9 bases, with 21 bases between them. Germline loops: CDR1 SGHVS, CDR2 FNYEAQ. Here the CDR3 DNA reads TGTGCCAGCACGCCCCCCTCGGCCCGGAAGAGCTACACCTTC. This gives the protein CASTPPSARKSYTF.

This chain uses TRBV5-5 with TRBJ2-3; a possible D gene is TRBD2 (5 bases). This CDR3 spans 16 amino acids. CDR1 and CDR2 from the germline V gene are SGHKS and YYEKEE (reference sequence). V lost 0 bases, J lost 2 bases, and 13 bases lay in between. The CDR3 DNA is TGTGCCAGCAGCTTGGGGCGTGGACTTAACACAGATACGCAGTATTTT. Protein sequence: CASSLGRGLNTDTQYF.

This clonotype was detected once. The chain joins TRBV12-3 or TRBV12-4 to TRBJ2-1; tentatively, D is TRBD2 (7 bases). Trimming cost V 2 bases and J 0 bases, with 17 bases left between them. The CDR3 has 18 residues. The CDR3 bases are TGTGCCAGCAGTTTAAGGGGGAGGGCCGTCGGCTCCTACAATGAGCAGTTCTTC. Translated: CASSLRGRAVGSYNEQFF.

The genes are TRBV20-1 and TRBJ2-1; TRBD2 aligns across 7 bases. From germline, CDR1 is DFQATT and CDR2 SNEGSKA (reference sequence). The junction had 6 bases not matched to a gene; V was cut back by 1 base and J by 9 bases. The CDR3 length is 13 residues. The CDR3: CSARVGGRGEQFF. The CDR3 nucleotides are TGCAGTGCTAGAGTTGGCGGGAGAGGTGAGCAGTTCTTC.

The table lists this clonotype with many counts. The V gene is TRBV21-1, the J gene TRBJ2-3; the D call of TRBD1 is as the table states it, not checked on the DNA. TRBV21-1 is shown as a pseudogene. The CDR3 has 18 residues. For the CDR3, the DNA is TGTGCCAGCAGCAAAGGGAGATGGACAGGGACTAGTACAGATACGCAGTATTTT. This gives the protein CASSKGRWTGTSTDTQYF.

This clonotype was picked up a small number of times. This chain uses TRBV7-2 with TRBJ2-7, with 11 bases lining up with TRBD1. Looked up from germline, CDR1 is SGHTA and CDR2 is FQGNSA. There are 14 residues in the CDR3. V was clipped by 2 bases and J by 6 bases; unmatched bases: 3. CDR3 in amino acids: CASSLWTGGFEQYF. CDR3 in DNA: TGTGCCAGCAGCTTATGGACAGGGGGCTTCGAGCAGTACTTC. The whole variable domain, remainder taken from reference TRBV7-2 and TRBJ2-7, is GAGVSQSPSNKVTEKGKDVELRCDPISGHTALYWYRQSLGQGLEFLIYFQGNSAPDKSGLPSDRFSAERTGGSVSTLTIQRTQQEDSAVYLCASSLWTGGFEQYFGPGTRLTVT.